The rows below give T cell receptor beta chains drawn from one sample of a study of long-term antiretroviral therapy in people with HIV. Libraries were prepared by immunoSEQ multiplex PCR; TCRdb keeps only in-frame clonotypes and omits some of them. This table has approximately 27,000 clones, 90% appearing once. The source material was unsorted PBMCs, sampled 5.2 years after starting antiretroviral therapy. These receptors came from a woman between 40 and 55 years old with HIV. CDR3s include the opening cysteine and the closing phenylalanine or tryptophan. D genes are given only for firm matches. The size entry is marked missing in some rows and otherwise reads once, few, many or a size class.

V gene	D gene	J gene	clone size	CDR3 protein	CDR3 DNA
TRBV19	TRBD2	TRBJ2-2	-	CASSTTSGRTGELFF	TGTGCCAGTAGTACAACTAGCGGGAGGACCGGGGAGCTGTTTTTT
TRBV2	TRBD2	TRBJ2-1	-	CASTRLAGYNEQFF	TGTGCCAGCACTCGACTAGCGGGATACAATGAGCAGTTCTTC
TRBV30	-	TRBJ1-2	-	CAWSEGDGYTF	TGTGCCTGGAGTGAGGGGGACGGCTACACCTTC
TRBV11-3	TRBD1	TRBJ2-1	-	CASSFAQGASYNEQFF	TGTGCCAGCAGCTTCGCACAGGGGGCCTCCTACAATGAGCAGTTCTTC
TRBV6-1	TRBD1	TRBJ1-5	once	CASSVRQGANQPQHF	TGTGCCAGCAGCGTAAGACAGGGCGCGAATCAGCCCCAGCATTTT
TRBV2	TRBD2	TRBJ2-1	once	CASRREYNNEQFF	TGTGCCAGTAGGCGGGAGTACAACAATGAGCAGTTCTTC
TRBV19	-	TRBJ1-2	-	CASSLQGNYGYTF	TGTGCCAGTAGCCTACAGGGTAACTATGGCTACACCTTC
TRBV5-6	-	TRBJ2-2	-	CASSLGRNTGELFF	TGTGCCAGCAGCTTGGGACGGAACACCGGGGAGCTGTTTTTT
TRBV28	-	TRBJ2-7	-	CASSLSGLTYEQYF	TGTGCCAGCAGTTTAAGCGGGCTGACCTACGAGCAGTACTTC
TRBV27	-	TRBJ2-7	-	CASSPLAEGGPKGAYEQYF	TGTGCCAGCAGCCCTCTAGCGGAGGGAGGGCCGAAGGGGGCCTACGAGCAGTACTTC
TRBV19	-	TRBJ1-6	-	CASSPGPPTDLHF	TGTGCCAGTAGTCCGGGACCCCCTACCGACCTCCACTTT
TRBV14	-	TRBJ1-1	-	CASSQDLRVGAFF	TGTGCCAGCAGCCAAGATTTGAGGGTAGGAGCTTTCTTT
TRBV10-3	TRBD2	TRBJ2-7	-	CAIRDPLGEGEQYF	TGTGCCATCAGGGATCCATTGGGGGAGGGCGAGCAGTACTTC
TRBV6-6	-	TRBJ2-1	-	CASSHRDFRDEQFF	TGTGCCAGCAGTCATCGGGACTTCAGGGATGAGCAGTTCTTC
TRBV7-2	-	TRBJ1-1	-	CASSSQPNTEAFF	TGTGCCAGCAGCTCTCAGCCGAACACTGAAGCTTTCTTT
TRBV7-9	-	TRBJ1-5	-	CASSLAANKPQHF	TGTGCCAGCAGCTTAGCCGCAAATAAGCCCCAGCATTTT
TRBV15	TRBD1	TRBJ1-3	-	CATRPGQARNTIYF	TGTGCCACCAGGCCGGGACAGGCCCGAAACACCATATATTTT
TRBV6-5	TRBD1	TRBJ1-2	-	CASSSQDRAGYTF	TGTGCCAGCAGTTCCCAGGACAGGGCTGGCTACACCTTC
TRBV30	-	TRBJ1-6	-	CAWSVRLGTLHF	TGTGCCTGGAGTGTACGGCTGGGCACCCTCCACTTT
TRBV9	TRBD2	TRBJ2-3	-	CASSVATLAGVSTDTQYF	TGTGCCAGCAGCGTAGCTACCCTAGCGGGGGTTAGCACAGATACGCAGTATTTT
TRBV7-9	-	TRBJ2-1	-	CASSLGANNNEQFF	TGTGCCAGCAGCTTAGGGGCCAATAACAATGAGCAGTTCTTC
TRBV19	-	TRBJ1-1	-	CASSIAAYTDTEAFF	TGTGCCAGTAGTATAGCAGCATATACGGACACTGAAGCTTTCTTT
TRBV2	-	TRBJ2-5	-	CASSDLSQYF	TGTGCCAGCAGTGATCTCTCCCAGTACTTC
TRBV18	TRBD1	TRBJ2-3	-	CASSPTMQGADTQYF	TGTGCCAGCTCACCTACGATGCAGGGGGCAGATACGCAGTATTTT
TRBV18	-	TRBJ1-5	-	CASSDSFQPQHF	TGTGCCAGCTCGGACAGTTTTCAGCCCCAGCATTTT
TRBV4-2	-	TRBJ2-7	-	CASSHRGSYEQYF	TGTGCCAGCAGCCATCGGGGGTCATACGAGCAGTACTTC
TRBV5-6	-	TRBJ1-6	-	CASSLGGGNSPLHF	TGTGCCAGCAGCTTGGGGGGCGGGAATTCACCCCTCCACTTT
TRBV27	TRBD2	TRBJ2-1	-	CASRTPGGSYNEQFF	TGTGCCAGCAGGACCCCCGGGGGGTCCTACAATGAGCAGTTCTTC
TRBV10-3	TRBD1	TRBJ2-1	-	CAIRQGDNEQFF	TGTGCCATAAGACAGGGGGACAATGAGCAGTTCTTC
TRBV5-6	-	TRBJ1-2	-	CASSFEENYGYTF	TGTGCCAGCAGCTTTGAAGAGAACTATGGCTACACCTTC
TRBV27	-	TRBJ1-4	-	CASSLTGGEKLFF	TGTGCCAGCAGTTTAACCGGGGGGGAAAAACTGTTTTTT
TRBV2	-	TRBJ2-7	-	CASSAGLSSYEQYF	TGTGCCAGCAGTGCTGGGCTTTCTTCCTACGAGCAGTACTTC
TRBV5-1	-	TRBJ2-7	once	CASSLVDSRRYEQYF	TGCGCCAGCAGCTTGGTGGACAGCCGAAGATACGAGCAGTACTTC
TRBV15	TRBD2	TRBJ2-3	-	CATSRDGAGADTQYF	TGTGCCACCAGCAGAGATGGAGCGGGGGCAGATACGCAGTATTTT
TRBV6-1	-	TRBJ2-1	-	CASSEARRPPSFF	TGTGCCAGCAGTGAAGCGCGAAGACCCCCCAGCTTCTTC
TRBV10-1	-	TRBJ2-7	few	CASTPGGHYEQYF	TGCGCCAGCACTCCCGGGGGCCACTACGAGCAGTACTTC
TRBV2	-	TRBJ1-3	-	CATRGLPDSVFSGNTIYF	TGTGCCACCCGGGGATTGCCCGACAGCGTTTTCTCTGGAAACACCATATATTTT
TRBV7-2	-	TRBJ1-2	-	CASSPPMGGYTF	TGTGCCAGCAGCCCTCCGATGGGGGGCTACACCTTC
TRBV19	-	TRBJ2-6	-	CASSMRWAGANVLTF	TGTGCCAGTAGTATGAGATGGGCTGGGGCCAACGTCCTGACTTTC
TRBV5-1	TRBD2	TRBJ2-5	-	CASSRLAGGPETQYF	TGCGCCAGCAGCCGGTTAGCGGGAGGGCCGGAGACCCAGTACTTC
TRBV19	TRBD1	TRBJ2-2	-	CASSKQPGQVSGELFF	TGTGCCAGTAGCAAACAACCGGGACAGGTTAGCGGGGAGCTGTTTTTT
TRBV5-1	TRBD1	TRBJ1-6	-	CASAPRQGRDSPLHF	TGCGCCAGCGCTCCTCGACAGGGGAGAGATTCACCCCTCCACTTT
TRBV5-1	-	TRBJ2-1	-	CASSLDGSSYNEQFF	TGCGCCAGCAGCTTGGACGGGAGCTCCTACAATGAGCAGTTCTTC
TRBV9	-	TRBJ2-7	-	CASSPSDTFYEQYF	TGTGCCAGCAGCCCGTCGGACACCTTCTACGAGCAGTACTTC
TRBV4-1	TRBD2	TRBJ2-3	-	CASSQETSGTTDTQYF	TGCGCCAGCAGCCAAGAAACTAGCGGGACCACAGATACGCAGTATTTT
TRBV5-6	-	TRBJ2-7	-	CASSWRGYGGEQYF	TGTGCCAGCAGCTGGAGGGGTTATGGAGGCGAGCAGTACTTC
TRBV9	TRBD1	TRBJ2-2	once	CASSPGLTGGTGELFF	TGTGCCAGCAGCCCAGGTCTTACAGGGGGCACCGGGGAGCTGTTTTTT
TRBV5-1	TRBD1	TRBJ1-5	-	CASSLGTGNNQPQHF	TGCGCCAGCAGCCTCGGGACAGGGAACAATCAGCCCCAGCATTTT
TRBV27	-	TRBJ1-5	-	CASRLLGPGNQPQHF	TGTGCCAGCAGACTATTGGGACCAGGCAATCAGCCCCAGCATTTT
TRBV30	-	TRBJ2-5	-	CAWSEPRQETQYF	TGTGCCTGGAGTGAACCCAGGCAAGAGACCCAGTACTTC
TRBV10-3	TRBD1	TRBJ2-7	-	CATRDRGSLTYF	TGTGCCACCCGGGACAGGGGTTCCCTTACGTACTTC
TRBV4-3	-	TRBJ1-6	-	CASSQDWANIDSPLHF	TGCGCCAGCAGCCAAGATTGGGCTAATATAGATTCACCCCTCCACTTT
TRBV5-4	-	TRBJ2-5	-	CASSLHSGESEETQYF	TGTGCCAGCAGCCTGCATTCCGGGGAGTCAGAGGAGACCCAGTACTTC
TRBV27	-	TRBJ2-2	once	CASSLLAGELFF	TGTGCCAGCAGTTTATTAGCCGGGGAGCTGTTTTTT
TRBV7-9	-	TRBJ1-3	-	CASSLGEWNGNTIYF	TGTGCCAGCAGCTTAGGGGAATGGAATGGAAACACCATATATTTT